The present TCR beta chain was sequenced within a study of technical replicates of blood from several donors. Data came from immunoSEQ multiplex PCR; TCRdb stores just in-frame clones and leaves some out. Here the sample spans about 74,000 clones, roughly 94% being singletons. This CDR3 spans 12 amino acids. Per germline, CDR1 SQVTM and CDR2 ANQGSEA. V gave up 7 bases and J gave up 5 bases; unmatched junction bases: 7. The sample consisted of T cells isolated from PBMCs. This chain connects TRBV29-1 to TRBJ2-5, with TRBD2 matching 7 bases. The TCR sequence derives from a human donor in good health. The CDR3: CSAGLDWETQYF. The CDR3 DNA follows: TGCAGCGCTGGACTAGATTGGGAGACCCAGTACTTC.